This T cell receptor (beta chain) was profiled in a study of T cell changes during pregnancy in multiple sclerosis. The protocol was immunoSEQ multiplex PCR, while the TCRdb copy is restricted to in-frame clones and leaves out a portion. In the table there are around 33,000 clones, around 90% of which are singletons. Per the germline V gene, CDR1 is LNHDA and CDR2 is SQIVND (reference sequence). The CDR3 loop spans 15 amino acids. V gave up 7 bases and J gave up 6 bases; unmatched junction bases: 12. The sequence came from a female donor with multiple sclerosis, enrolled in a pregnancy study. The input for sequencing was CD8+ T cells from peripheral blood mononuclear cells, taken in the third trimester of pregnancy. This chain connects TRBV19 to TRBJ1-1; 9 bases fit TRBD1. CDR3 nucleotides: TGTGCCAGTATGCCGGGACAGGGCGTTGGCGCTGAAGCTTTCTTT. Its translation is CASMPGQGVGAEAFF.